The 11 T cell receptor beta chains below were found in one sample sequenced in a study of Graves' ophthalmopathy and Graves' hyperthyroidism. Transcripts of RNA were the source for amplifying TCR beta CDR3 regions. After a first-round RT-PCR with HTBI primers, a second-round multiplex PCR was run. TCRdb re-analysed the multiplex PCR reads in MiXCR, keeping a single row per CDR3 protein. The sample lists roughly 380,000 distinct CDR3 sequences; about 16% were seen once. Input material: peripheral blood. The receptors derive from a woman between 18 and 29 years old with stable Graves' hyperthyroidism.

This clonotype occurred many times. DNA of the CDR3: TGTGCCAGCAGATCCGGGACTATAGCCTACGAGCAGTACTTC. Its protein product is CASRSGTIAYEQYF. V gene TRBV6-1 combines with J gene TRBJ2-7, with TRBD2 matching 7 bases. V lost 6 bases and J lost 2; bases outside the gene matches: 7. The CDR3 totals 14 residues. Germline V gives CDR1 MNHNS, CDR2 SASEGT.

The table lists this clonotype with many counts. The chain is built from TRBV6-2 or TRBV6-3 and TRBJ2-4; TRBD2 matches 7 bases. CDR3 size: 15 residues. Unmatched junction bases numbered 9, after V lost 0 bases and J lost 10 bases. Germline assignment: CDR1 MNHEY and CDR2 SVGEGT. The chain's CDR3 is CASSYSTRGSSIQYF. CDR3 sequence (DNA): TGTGCCAGCAGTTACTCGACGCGGGGGAGTTCGATTCAGTACTTC.

The chain links TRBV19 to TRBJ2-7; D is tentatively TRBD1 or TRBD2 (6 bases each). V lost 4 bases to trimming and J lost 5 bases, with 21 bases between them. The V gene's germline CDR1 is LNHDA and CDR2 SQIVND (reference sequence). This CDR3 contains 16 residues. This CDR3 reads CASSRIARGAPHEQYF. In DNA, the CDR3 is TGTGCCAGTAGTAGAATCGCGAGGGGGGCCCCCCACGAGCAGTACTTC. Complete variable domain (other parts from reference TRBV19 and TRBJ2-7): DGGITQSPKYLFRKEGQNVTLSCEQNLNHDAMYWYRQDPGQGLRLIYYSQIVNDFQKGDIAEGYSVSREKKESFPLTVTSAQKNPTAFYLCASSRIARGAPHEQYFGPGTRLTVT.

This clonotype was counted ten times or more. This sequence joins TRBV2 and TRBJ1-1; a possible D gene is TRBD1 (6 bases). The V gene's germline CDR1 is SNHLY and CDR2 FYNNEI. CDR3 length: 17 residues. V dropped 4 bases and J dropped 0 bases, with 18 bases sitting between them. DNA for the CDR3: TGTGCCAGCAGTGTAAGAGGCCAGGGGCCCTTGAACACTGAAGCTTTCTTT. This encodes CASSVRGQGPLNTEAFF.

This clonotype was counted many times. The chain is built from TRBV12-3 or TRBV12-4 and TRBJ1-1; no firm D call. The CDR3 runs 17 residues. Trimming cost V 5 bases and J 4 bases, with 23 bases left between them. The DNA of the CDR3 is TGTGCCAGCAGTGCCAGAGGACGGATAAATGAGGGCACTGAAGCTTTCTTT. Encoded protein: CASSARGRINEGTEAFF.

The CDR3 sequence: CASSRTGNDQPQHF. CDR3 nucleotides: TGTGCCAGCAGCAGGACAGGGAACGATCAGCCCCAGCATTTT. The rearrangement joins TRBV6-1 to TRBJ1-5, with 8 positions matching TRBD1. The length of the CDR3 is 14 residues. With V trimmed by 6 bases and J by 5 bases, 6 bases remained unmatched. Germline CDR1 MNHNS, CDR2 SASEGT.

This rearrangement joins TRBV4-1 to TRBJ1-1; D gene ambiguous. The CDR3 runs to 15 residues. CDR1 is MGHRA, CDR2 YSYEKL, per germline. Trimming pared 2 bases from V and 0 bases from J, leaving 10 bases between. The CDR3: CASSQREFMNTEAFF. The CDR3, as DNA: TGCGCCAGCAGCCAACGGGAGTTCATGAACACTGAAGCTTTCTTT.

The table lists this clonotype with many counts. This rearrangement joins TRBV20-1 to TRBJ1-2; a possible D gene is TRBD1 (6 bases). The germline V and J ends were trimmed by 1 base and 8 bases, with 17 bases remaining between them. This CDR3 has 14 residues. Germline CDR1 and CDR2: DFQATT and SNEGSKA (reference sequence). CDR3 DNA sequence: TGCAGTGCTAGAGCCCCCAACAGGGTTTGGGGCTACACCTTC. Translation gives CSARAPNRVWGYTF.

In its sample, this clonotype was seen many times. The rearrangement uses TRBV5-1 and TRBJ2-7, with a tentative D call TRBD2 (5 bases). V was trimmed by 5 bases and J by 4 bases, leaving 19 bases between them. The CDR3 runs 15 residues. The V gene's germline CDR1 is SGHRS and CDR2 YFSETQ. CDR3 in amino acids: CASRRDLGEWYEQYF. The CDR3 bases are TGCGCCAGCAGGCGTGACCTCGGGGAATGGTACGAGCAGTACTTC.

This clonotype was seen more than once but under ten times. The CDR3 loop reads CASSRTGGAGQPQHF. CDR3 bases: TGTGCCAGCAGCCGTACCGGGGGGGCCGGACAGCCCCAGCATTTT. The V gene is TRBV5-5, the J gene TRBJ1-5; TRBD1 might be the D (6 bases). With 4 bases removed from V and 7 bases from J, the gap between germline ends came to 18 bases. The CDR3 totals 15 residues. The germline V gene has CDR1 SGHKS and CDR2 YYEKEE (reference sequence). The full variable domain, completed using reference TRBV5-5 and TRBJ1-5, is DAGVTQSPTHLIKTRGQQVTLRCSPISGHKSVSWYQQVLGQGPQFIFQYYEKEERGRGNFPDRFSARQFPNYSSELNVNALLLGDSALYLCASSRTGGAGQPQHFGDGTRLSIL.

Many counts were recorded for this clonotype. The chain recombines TRBV15 with TRBJ2-5, with 8 nucleotides matching TRBD1. The CDR3 totals 15 residues. The V gene end was trimmed by 3 bases and the J gene end by 2 bases; junction bases not matched to a gene: 5. The germline V gene has CDR1 LNHNV and CDR2 YYDKDF (reference sequence). Written as DNA, the CDR3 is TGTGCCACCAGCAGTCCCTGGACAGGGCAAGAGACCCAGTACTTC. Protein product: CATSSPWTGQETQYF.